This T cell receptor beta chain is from a study of cytomegalovirus exposure and HLA in healthy donors. Study summary: In an early release, HLA-typed donors contributed some 88 million unique TCR sequences.

A remark on this clone: The target antigen is unknown.

CDR1 SGHRS and CDR2 YFSETQ come from the germline V gene. CDR3 length: 13 residues. V lost 2 bases and J 4 bases, leaving 10 bases between the germline ends. Broader study findings: Researchers reported in a later analysis that common viral pathogens appeared linked to several top clusters. In a later analysis, HLA-associated TCR beta chains were more clonally expanded than equally common others.

Donors showed nominal health when sampled, although they likely had unrecorded immune exposures. The PCR contained 60 Vbeta and 13 Jbeta primers. TCRdb's table, derived via immunoSEQ multiplex PCR, lists solely in-frame clones and lacks some. The sample yields about 180,000 clones, 60% to 80% seen once. The V gene is TRBV5-1, the J gene TRBJ2-7; weak D call: TRBD2 (5 bases). Sequencing was done on a sample of PBMCs. The sequence was collected from a man in his fifties or sixties in good health and CMV-seronegative. For the CDR3, the DNA is TGCGCCAGCAGCTTTGGCCCGGGGTACGAGCAGTACTTC. Translation: CASSFGPGYEQYF.